This T cell receptor beta chain was captured by sequencing in a study of early T cells in non-severe SARS-CoV-2 infection. TCRdb recomputed calls from the 5' RACE reads with MiXCR, one row per CDR3 protein. The table includes tens of thousands of distinct CDR3 sequences, 13% to 15% detected once. The CDR3 has 14 residues. CDR1 SGDLS and CDR2 YYNGEE come from the germline V gene. V was cut by 0 bases and J by 1 base, with 7 bases left in between. Source: whole blood, taken at baseline. This TCR derives from an adult who was a healthcare worker with PCR-confirmed SARS-CoV-2 infection or an uninfected control (not recorded which). This sequence joins TRBV9 and TRBJ1-1; D is undetermined. The CDR3 loop is CASSVGFSNTEAFF. The CDR3 DNA reads TGTGCCAGCAGCGTAGGATTTTCGAACACTGAAGCTTTCTTT.